These 21 T cell receptor beta chains were sequenced from one sample in a study of cytomegalovirus exposure and HLA in healthy donors. Both 60 Vbeta primers and 13 Jbeta primers went into the PCR. TCRdb keeps only in-frame clones here, not all; method: immunoSEQ multiplex PCR. This sample carries about 150,000 clones, approximately 80% of them seen once, and the ten largest clones take over 10%. The sequenced sample was PBMCs. These receptors all come from a man aged 25 to 40 in good health and CMV-seropositive.

The chain has TRBV4-1 and TRBJ2-3; the match to TRBD2 covers 11 bases. CDR1 and CDR2 (germline): MGHRA, YSYEKL. Unmatched junction bases numbered 7, after V lost 0 bases and J lost 5 bases. The CDR3 has 17 residues. DNA for the CDR3: TGCGCCAGCAGCCAAGAGGGACTAGCGGCAAAGGTAGATACGCAGTATTTT. Amino acids: CASSQEGLAAKVDTQYF.

V is TRBV27 and J is TRBJ1-2, with 8 nucleotides matching TRBD1. V shed 5 bases and J 6 bases; nucleotides not matched to a gene: 11. CDR1 and CDR2 from the germline V gene are MNHEY and SMNVEV (reference sequence). The CDR3 length is 15 residues. The CDR3 DNA sequence: TGTGCCAGCAGTCTTCGACAGGGGATTATTCATGGCTACACCTTC. Encoded protein: CASSLRQGIIHGYTF.

This chain joins TRBV27 and TRBJ2-3; 7 bases fit TRBD1. Trimming took 5 bases from V and 0 from J; bases not matched to a gene: 5. The CDR3 length is 15 residues. Germline V lookup: CDR1 MNHEY, CDR2 SMNVEV (reference sequence). In DNA form, the CDR3 reads TGTGCCAGCAGTCCCTGGGACAGCAGCACAGATACGCAGTATTTT. Translation: CASSPWDSSTDTQYF.

The V call is TRBV19, the J call TRBJ1-2; D perhaps matches TRBD1 (6 bases). From germline, CDR1 is LNHDA and CDR2 SQIVND (reference sequence). V lost 0 bases, J lost 4 bases, and 15 bases lay in between. This CDR3 has 16 residues. CDR3 nucleotides: TGTGCCAGTAGTATAGATCTCCAGGGGCGCAGCTATGGCTACACCTTC. Translation: CASSIDLQGRSYGYTF.

The chain is built from TRBV19 and TRBJ1-1, with 9 positions matching TRBD1. The germline V gene encodes CDR1 LNHDA and CDR2 SQIVND (reference sequence). CDR3 size: 15 residues. Losses at the gene ends were 2 bases for V and 4 bases for J; bases not matched to a gene: 5. Written as DNA, the CDR3 is TGTGCCAGTAGTATATCCGGGACAGGGAGCACTGAAGCTTTCTTT. It yields the protein CASSISGTGSTEAFF.

The chain is built from TRBV9 and TRBJ2-5; 7 nucleotides match TRBD2. Germline-derived CDR1 and CDR2 are SGDLS and YYNGEE. CDR3 length equals 14 residues. J gave up 3 bases and V 4 bases, and 6 bases lay outside the gene matches. The CDR3 DNA reads TGTGCCAGCAGCACCTATGGGAGGGAAGAGACCCAGTACTTC. Its translation: CASSTYGREETQYF.

The chain employs TRBV28 and TRBJ2-7; TRBD2 matches at 7 bases. This CDR3 is 13 amino acids long. Trimming cost V 2 bases and J 5 bases; bases outside gene matches: 3. Germline CDR1 reads MDHEN; CDR2 reads SYDVKM. In DNA form, the CDR3 reads TGTGCCAGCAGTTTACTACTAGCGAACGAGCAGTACTTC. Amino acid sequence: CASSLLLANEQYF.

In regard to this clone: The junction shows a germline mismatch at one end, possibly a read error. This sequence joins TRBV30 and TRBJ2-3, with TRBD1 identical over 7 bases. The CDR3 contains 15 residues. Germline lookup yields CDR1 GTSNPN and CDR2 SVGIG (reference sequence). CDR3 region: CAWSHGEGGTDTQYF. CDR3 coding DNA: TGTGCCTGGAGTCACGGGGAAGGGGGCACGGATACGCAGTATTTT.

At least ten counts were recorded for this clone. V and J are TRBV6-5 and TRBJ2-7, with TRBD1 matching over 8 bases. Germline trimming cut 9 bases from V and 0 bases from J; bases unmatched to any gene: 7. This CDR3 comprises 14 residues. The germline V gene encodes CDR1 MNHEY and CDR2 SVGAGI. The CDR3 DNA reads TGTGCCAGTAAAAAACAGGGGGTCTCCTACGAGCAGTACTTC. Its protein is CASKKQGVSYEQYF.

J is TRBJ2-3 and V is TRBV27, with D unclear. CDR3 size: 14 residues. The V and J ends lost 4 bases and 2 bases respectively, with 10 bases between them. The germline gives CDR1 MNHEY, CDR2 SMNVEV (reference sequence). The CDR3 reads CASSSPRYTDTQYF. The CDR3 DNA reads as TGTGCCAGCAGTTCCCCTAGATACACAGATACGCAGTATTTT.

The rearrangement joins TRBV2 to TRBJ2-1; 9 nucleotides align to TRBD1. The junction had 2 bases not matched to a gene; V was cut back by 6 bases and J by 5 bases. The CDR3 is made up of 13 amino acids. Per the germline V gene, CDR1 is SNHLY and CDR2 is FYNNEI. The CDR3 loop reads CASRRTGDNEQFF. The CDR3 DNA is TGTGCCAGCAGACGGACAGGGGACAATGAGCAGTTCTTC.

The chain couples TRBV6-5 to TRBJ2-1; 7 positions agree with TRBD2. Losses at the gene ends were 6 bases for V and 2 bases for J; bases not matched to a gene: 4. CDR3 length: 14 amino acids. Germline CDR1 reads MNHEY; CDR2 reads SVGAGI. CDR3 coding DNA: TGTGCCAGCAGGAGAGGGAGGGCCTACAATGAGCAGTTCTTC. Translated, it gives CASRRGRAYNEQFF.

The chain has TRBV27 and TRBJ2-7, with TRBD1 matching over 7 bases. CDR3 length: 15 residues. J gave up 3 bases and V 5 bases, and 10 bases lay outside the gene matches. Germline CDR1 reads MNHEY; CDR2 reads SMNVEV (reference sequence). The CDR3 DNA sequence: TGTGCCAGCAGTCCCTCCCCCAGGGGGATCTACGAGCAGTACTTC. This encodes CASSPSPRGIYEQYF.

This clone has only one observation. This rearrangement joins TRBV7-6 to TRBJ1-5; the D gene is possibly TRBD1 (6 bases). CDR1 SGHVS and CDR2 FNYEAQ come from the germline V gene. Trimming took off 1 base at V and 9 bases at J, with 13 bases between the two ends. This CDR3 comprises 14 residues. CDR3 loop: CASSLGRGDRPQHF. The CDR3 coding sequence is TGTGCCAGCAGCTTAGGCAGGGGAGATCGGCCCCAGCATTTT.

This chain links TRBV2 with TRBJ2-3; tentative D call: TRBD2 (5 bases). V was shortened by 7 bases and J by 0 bases, with 8 bases between the two germline ends. The germline CDR1 and CDR2 sequences are SNHLY and FYNNEI. The CDR3 spans 13 residues. CDR3 in amino acids: CASMGGSTDTQYF. CDR3 coding DNA: TGTGCCAGCATGGGCGGGAGCACAGATACGCAGTATTTT. Supplemented by reference TRBV2 and TRBJ2-3, the full variable domain reads EPEVTQTPSHQVTQMGQEVILRCVPISNHLYFYWYRQILGQKVEFLVSFYNNEISEKSEIFDDQFSVERPDGSNFTLKIRSTKLEDSAMYFCASMGGSTDTQYFGPGTRLTVL.

This clone turned up a few times. In nucleotides, the CDR3 is TGTGCCAGCACTCGAACGGGGACTAGCGGAAACACCGGGGAGCTGTTTTTT. It encodes CASTRTGTSGNTGELFF. The chain uses TRBV2 and TRBJ2-2, with 11 bases aligning to TRBD2. After removal of 7 bases from V and 2 bases from J, the junction contained 9 bases not matched to a gene. Germline CDR1 reads SNHLY; CDR2 reads FYNNEI. The CDR3 consists of 17 residues.

The chain couples TRBV28 to TRBJ2-7; perhaps TRBD1 as D (5 bases). The CDR3 sequence is 13 residues long. Trimming pared 2 bases from V and 6 bases from J, leaving 11 bases between. Germline V lookup: CDR1 MDHEN, CDR2 SYDVKM. CDR3 region: CASSLRGHSEQYF. Written as DNA, the CDR3 is TGTGCCAGCAGTTTAAGGGGTCACTCCGAGCAGTACTTC.

This clone has a single count. The V call is TRBV5-4, the J call TRBJ1-2; D is uncertain. V lost 0 bases and J lost 8, with 8 bases in between. The CDR3 spans 12 residues. CDR1 SGHNT and CDR2 YYREEE come from the germline V gene (reference sequence). The CDR3 loop reads CASSLERGGYTF. The CDR3 DNA reads as TGTGCCAGCAGCTTGGAACGCGGAGGCTACACCTTC.

The genes are TRBV19 and TRBJ2-1; 7 bases are a match to TRBD2. The CDR3 loop spans 14 amino acids. The germline gives CDR1 LNHDA, CDR2 SQIVND (reference sequence). With 5 bases clipped from V and 9 bases from J, the junction kept 10 bases outside the gene matches. The CDR3 nucleotides read TGTGCCAGTAGTGGGGTCCCGGGAGGAAGTGAGCAGTTCTTC. Protein sequence: CASSGVPGGSEQFF.

The table lists this clone with a few counts. The genes are TRBV4-1 and TRBJ2-7; 7 nucleotides match TRBD1. The CDR3 runs 14 residues. The trim removed 4 bases at V and 6 bases at J, leaving 9 bases unmatched. The germline V gene encodes CDR1 MGHRA and CDR2 YSYEKL. As DNA, the CDR3 is TGCGCCAGCAGCCCGTGGACAGGACCTGGCGAGCAGTACTTC. Residues: CASSPWTGPGEQYF.

This clone was seen only a few times. The rearrangement links TRBV6-6 to TRBJ2-7, with 8 bases matching TRBD1. Germline V gene lookup returns CDR1 MNHNY and CDR2 SVGAGI (reference sequence). The CDR3 consists of 14 residues. J was trimmed by 3 bases and V by 2 bases; bases with no gene match: 3. CDR3 coding DNA: TGTGCCAGCAGTTACCCGGACAGGGTCTACGAGCAGTACTTC. Translated, it gives CASSYPDRVYEQYF.